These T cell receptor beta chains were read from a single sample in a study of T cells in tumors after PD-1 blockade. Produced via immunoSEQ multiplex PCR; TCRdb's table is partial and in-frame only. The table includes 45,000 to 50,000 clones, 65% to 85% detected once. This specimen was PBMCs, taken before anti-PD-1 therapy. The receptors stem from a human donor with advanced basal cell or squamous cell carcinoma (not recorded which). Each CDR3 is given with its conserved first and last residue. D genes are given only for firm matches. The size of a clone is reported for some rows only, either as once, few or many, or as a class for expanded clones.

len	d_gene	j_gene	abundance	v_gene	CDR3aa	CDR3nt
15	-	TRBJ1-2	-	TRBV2	CASARAGVGNYGYTF	TGTGCCTCCGCTCGGGCAGGGGTTGGTAACTATGGCTACACCTTC
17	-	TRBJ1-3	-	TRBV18	CASSPLRLESHGNTIYF	TGTGCCAGCTCACCTTTACGTCTAGAGAGTCATGGAAACACCATATATTTT
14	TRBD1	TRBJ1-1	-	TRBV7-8	CASSFSGGATEAFF	TGTGCCAGCAGCTTTTCAGGGGGCGCGACTGAAGCTTTCTTT
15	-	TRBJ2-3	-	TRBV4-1	CASSQAGPDTDTQYF	TGCGCCAGCAGCCAGGCGGGCCCAGACACAGATACGCAGTATTTT
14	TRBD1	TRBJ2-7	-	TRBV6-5	CASTAGTGPYEQYF	TGTGCCAGCACAGCCGGGACAGGGCCCTACGAGCAGTACTTC
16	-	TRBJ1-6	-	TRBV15	CATSREGAAQYSPLHF	TGTGCCACCAGCAGAGAAGGGGCGGCCCAGTACTCACCCCTCCACTTT
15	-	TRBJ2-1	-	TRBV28	CASETGQSSYNEQFF	TGTGCCAGCGAGACAGGTCAGAGCTCCTACAATGAGCAGTTCTTC
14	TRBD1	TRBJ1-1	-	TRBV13	CASSWGQGLVEAFF	TGTGCCAGCAGCTGGGGACAGGGTCTGGTGGAAGCTTTCTTT
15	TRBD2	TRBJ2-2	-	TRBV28	CALGASGANTGELFF	TGTGCCCTCGGGGCTAGCGGAGCGAACACCGGGGAGCTGTTTTTT
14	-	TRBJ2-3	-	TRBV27	CASSLMGGPDTQYF	TGTGCCAGCAGCCTAATGGGGGGCCCAGATACGCAGTATTTT
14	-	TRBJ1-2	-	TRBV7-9	CASSLEAGSSGYTF	TGTGCCAGCAGCTTAGAGGCAGGATCTAGCGGCTACACCTTC
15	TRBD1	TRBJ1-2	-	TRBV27	CATRRQGVTNYGYTF	TGTGCTACCCGCCGACAGGGGGTTACTAACTATGGCTACACCTTC
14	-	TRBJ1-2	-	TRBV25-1	CASSELGSNYGYTF	TGTGCCAGCAGTGAATTAGGATCTAACTATGGCTACACCTTC
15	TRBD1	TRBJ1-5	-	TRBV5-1	CASSLGDRAGQPQHF	TGCGCCAGCAGCTTGGGGGACAGGGCGGGTCAGCCCCAGCATTTT
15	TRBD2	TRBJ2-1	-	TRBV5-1	CASSFQLAGDREQFF	TGCGCCAGCAGCTTTCAACTAGCGGGAGATCGTGAGCAGTTCTTC
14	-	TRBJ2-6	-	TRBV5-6	CASHSRSGANVLTF	TGTGCCAGCCACAGCAGGTCTGGGGCCAACGTCCTGACTTTC
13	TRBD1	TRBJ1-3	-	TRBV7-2	CASSPRQGGHIYF	TGTGCCAGCAGCCCCCGACAGGGAGGGCACATATATTTT
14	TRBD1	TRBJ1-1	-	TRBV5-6	CASSRDSLNTEAFF	TGTGCCAGCAGCCGGGACAGTTTGAACACTGAAGCTTTCTTT
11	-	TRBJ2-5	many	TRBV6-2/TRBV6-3	CASSYGETQYF	TGTGCCAGCAGTTACGGCGAGACCCAGTACTTC
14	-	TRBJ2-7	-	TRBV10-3	CAIVSGDGAYEQYF	TGTGCCATAGTTAGCGGCGATGGGGCCTACGAGCAGTACTTC
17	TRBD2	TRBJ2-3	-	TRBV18	CASSPPRLREIPDTQYF	TGTGCCAGCTCACCACCTAGATTGCGGGAGATCCCAGATACGCAGTATTTT
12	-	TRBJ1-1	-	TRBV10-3	CAIRGPNTEAFF	TGTGCCATCAGAGGGCCCAACACCGAAGCTTTCTTT
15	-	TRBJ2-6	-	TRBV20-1	CSASQGASGANVLTF	TGCAGTGCTAGTCAAGGTGCCTCTGGGGCCAACGTCCTGACTTTC
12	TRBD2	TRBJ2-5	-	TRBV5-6	CASCRGEETQYF	TGTGCCAGCTGCCGGGGGGAAGAGACCCAGTACTTC
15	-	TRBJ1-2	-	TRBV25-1	CASSPQVVSLYGYTF	TGTGCCAGCAGTCCCCAGGTTGTGTCCCTCTATGGCTACACCTTC
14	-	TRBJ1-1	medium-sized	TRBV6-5	CASSIGRAGTEAFF	TGTGCCAGCAGCATCGGCAGGGCGGGCACTGAAGCTTTCTTT
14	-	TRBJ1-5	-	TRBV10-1	CASSESGAGQPQHF	TGCGCCAGCAGTGAGTCGGGGGCTGGACAGCCCCAGCATTTT
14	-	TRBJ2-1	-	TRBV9	CASSGPVRGREQFF	TGTGCCAGCAGCGGCCCCGTCCGGGGACGTGAGCAGTTCTTC
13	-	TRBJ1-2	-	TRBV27	CASSYRANYGYTF	TGTGCCAGCAGTTACAGGGCTAACTATGGCTACACCTTC
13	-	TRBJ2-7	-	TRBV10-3	CAISDRTTYEQYF	TGTGCCATCAGTGATAGGACTACCTACGAGCAGTACTTC
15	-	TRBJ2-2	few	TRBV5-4	CASSFISVNTGELFF	TGTGCCAGCAGCTTTATTAGCGTAAACACCGGGGAGCTGTTTTTT
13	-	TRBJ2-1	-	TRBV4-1	CASSQDSLNEQFF	TGCGCCAGCAGCCAAGATAGTCTCAATGAGCAGTTCTTC
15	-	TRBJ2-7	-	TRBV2	CASRKIGTSGDEQYF	TGTGCCAGCAGAAAAATTGGGACCTCGGGGGACGAGCAGTACTTC
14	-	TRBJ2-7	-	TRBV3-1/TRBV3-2	CASSPGTGSYEQYF	TGTGCCAGCAGCCCCGGGACGGGCTCCTACGAGCAGTACTTC
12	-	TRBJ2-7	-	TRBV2	CASNEQPYEQYF	TGTGCCAGCAACGAACAACCCTACGAGCAGTACTTC
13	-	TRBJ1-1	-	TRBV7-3	CASSWEKNTEAFF	TGTGCCAGCAGCTGGGAGAAGAACACTGAAGCTTTCTTT
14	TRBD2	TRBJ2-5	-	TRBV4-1	CASSLGGLGETQYF	TGCGCCAGCAGCCTGGGGGGGTTAGGGGAGACCCAGTACTTC
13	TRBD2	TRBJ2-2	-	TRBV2	CASRWRGDGELFF	TGTGCCAGCAGATGGCGGGGGGACGGGGAGCTGTTTTTT
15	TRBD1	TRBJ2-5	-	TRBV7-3	CASSLTQGGRETQYF	TGTGCCAGCAGCTTAACACAGGGGGGCAGAGAGACCCAGTACTTC
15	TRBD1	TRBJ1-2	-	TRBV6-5	CASSRSDRGRSGYTF	TGTGCCAGCAGCCGCTCTGACAGGGGGCGAAGTGGCTACACCTTC
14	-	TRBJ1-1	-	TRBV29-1	CSVEGGRGDTEAFF	TGCAGCGTTGAAGGAGGCAGGGGTGACACTGAAGCTTTCTTT
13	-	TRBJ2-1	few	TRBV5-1	CASSLSGEYEQFF	TGCGCCAGCAGCTTGAGTGGGGAATATGAGCAGTTCTTC
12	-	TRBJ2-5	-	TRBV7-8	CASSHAGETQYF	TGTGCCAGCAGCCATGCGGGGGAGACCCAGTACTTC
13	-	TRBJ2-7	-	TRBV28	CASSSPPVYEQYF	TGTGCCAGCAGTTCACCACCGGTCTACGAGCAGTACTTC
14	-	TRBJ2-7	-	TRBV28	CASSHGTRLDEQYF	TGTGCCAGCAGTCACGGGACCCGGCTGGACGAGCAGTACTTC
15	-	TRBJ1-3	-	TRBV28	CASSVEGISGNTIYF	TGTGCCAGCAGCGTAGAGGGGATCTCTGGAAACACCATATATTTT
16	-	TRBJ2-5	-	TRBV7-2	CASSLDSGLFQETQYF	TGTGCCAGCAGCTTAGATTCGGGACTGTTCCAAGAGACCCAGTACTTC
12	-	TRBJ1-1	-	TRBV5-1	CASSQGQTEAFF	TGCGCCAGCAGCCAAGGACAGACTGAAGCTTTCTTT
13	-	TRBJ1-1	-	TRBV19	CASSIARNTEAFF	TGTGCCAGTAGTATAGCAAGGAACACTGAAGCTTTCTTT
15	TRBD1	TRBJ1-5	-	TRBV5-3	CARSIGQASNQPQHF	TGTGCCAGAAGCATCGGACAGGCTAGCAATCAGCCCCAGCATTTT